This T cell receptor (beta chain) was obtained from a study of T cell changes during pregnancy in multiple sclerosis. Measured with immunoSEQ multiplex PCR; TCRdb has only the in-frame clones, and not every one. The table shows around 56,000 clones, with about 88% occurring only once. The CDR3 is 12 residues long. Germline V CDR1 and CDR2: SGHVS, FNYEAQ. V was pared by 5 bases and J by 8 bases, with 5 bases of the junction left unmatched. The input for sequencing was CD4+ T cells from peripheral blood mononuclear cells, taken in the third trimester of pregnancy. The TCR originated in a female donor with multiple sclerosis, enrolled in a pregnancy study. The chain employs TRBV7-6 and TRBJ1-2, with TRBD1 identical over 7 bases. In nucleotides, the CDR3 is TGTGCCAGCAGCCCCCAGACAGGGGGCTACACCTTC. This gives the protein CASSPQTGGYTF. The full variable domain, completed using reference TRBV7-6 and TRBJ1-2, is GAGVSQSPRYKVTKRGQDVALRCDPISGHVSLYWYRQALGQGPEFLTYFNYEAQQDKSGLPNDRFSAERPEGSISTLTIQRTEQRDSAMYRCASSPQTGGYTFGSGTRLTVV.